This T cell receptor beta chain appears in the sequencing data of a study of Ad26.COV2.S vaccination and SARS-CoV-2 variants. TCRdb's table, derived via immunoSEQ multiplex PCR, lists solely in-frame clones and lacks some. The table has approximately 460,000 clones, around 89% seen once; the top ten hold more than 1.5%. The germline V gene has CDR1 SGHAT and CDR2 FQNNGV. The ends were cut back, 1 base at V and 10 bases at J, with 11 bases in the middle. The CDR3 totals 13 residues. Treatment specified: approximately 18 received Ad26.COV2.S at low or high dose, single or two shots; 5 received placebo; per-sample allocation not given. Sampling was done on day 63 after the first vaccine or placebo injection. As its vector, the vaccine had Ad26, which expressed Wuhan-strain SARS-CoV-2 spike.

Specimen: peripheral blood, collected in a trial of Ad26.COV2.S vaccine versus placebo. This sequence was found in a person aged 18-65 years who received the Ad26.COV2.S COVID-19 vaccine or a placebo. This sequence joins TRBV11-2 and TRBJ2-1; maybe TRBD1 (5 bases). The CDR3 region is CASSLGYGAEQFF. The CDR3 DNA follows: TGTGCCAGCAGCTTAGGTTATGGGGCCGAGCAGTTCTTC.